Below, one TCR beta chain is given with its context. Antigen: not known. The V gene's germline CDR1 is GTSNPN and CDR2 SVGIG (reference sequence). CDR3 size: 12 residues. V was clipped by 1 base and J by 8 bases, with 11 bases between them. Primers included in the PCR were 60 Vbeta and 13 Jbeta primers. Clones were read by immunoSEQ multiplex PCR, and TCRdb kept only the in-frame ones, dropping some. The sample carries 59,000 or so clones, 65% to 80% recorded once. The data originate from a study of cytomegalovirus exposure and HLA in healthy donors. Study background: Among the 398 genotyped donors, about 81% were placed in the Caucasian-associated ancestry cluster.

Points from the study as a whole: Specificity of a few CMV-associated chains for CMV antigens was verified in vitro. It was likely that a cluster of highly shared sequence variants was a sequencing artifact. TRBV6-2, TRBV6-3 and other indistinguishable V segments were excluded.

Sequenced input: PBMCs. V and J are TRBV30 and TRBJ1-2; D not resolved. The source of this sequence is a man aged 25 to 45 in good health and CMV-seropositive. The chain's CDR3 is CAWSERARGYTF. DNA for the CDR3: TGTGCCTGGAGTGAGCGGGCCCGGGGCTACACCTTC.